This T cell receptor (beta chain) is drawn from a study of shared clonotypes between healthy human individuals. The assay ran at deep level. Produced via immunoSEQ multiplex PCR; TCRdb's table is partial and in-frame only. The sample has 2,100,000 or so clones; 90% to 97% are singletons. The study's findings and limits: As a rule, naive subsets had a larger estimated richness than memory subsets.

J lost 5 bases, V lost 3 bases, and 11 bases had no gene match. CDR3 length equals 16 residues. Per germline, CDR1 KGHSH and CDR2 LQKENI. Healthy HIV-negative adults without recent acute infections or vaccinations served as donors. To note about this clone: Its antigen remains unidentified.

Sample: naive CD4+ T cells sorted from blood. Described subset: CD45RA+ positively selected. The rearrangement joins TRBV18 to TRBJ1-1; 8 nucleotides align to TRBD1. This receptor was obtained from a man younger than 30 in good health. The CDR3 loop reads CASSPLETGGGTEAFF. The CDR3 bases are TGTGCCAGCTCACCCTTAGAAACAGGGGGGGGAACTGAAGCTTTCTTT.